This record concerns one TCR beta chain sequence. V lost 5 bases to trimming and J lost 4 bases; unmatched junction nucleotides: 9. The germline V gene has CDR1 MNHEY and CDR2 SVGAGI. This CDR3 spans 15 amino acids. The data derive from a study of PD-L1 blockade in urothelial cancer. Study-wide background: Patients, treated from about 2014 onward, received atezolizumab 1,200 mg intravenously every 3 weeks.

Generated by immunoSEQ multiplex PCR, the TCRdb table keeps only in-frame clones and is missing some. Here the sample spans fewer than 50,000 clones, 70% to 90% being singletons. The sequencing here drew on PBMCs, taken around atezolizumab (anti-PD-L1) treatment. This sequence originates from a man in his sixties with urothelial cancer. The chain couples TRBV6-5 to TRBJ2-7, with TRBD1 identical over 9 bases. In DNA form, the CDR3 reads TGTGCCAGCAGTCCCCCGACAGGGGGTAGGTACGAGCAGTACTTC. It specifies CASSPPTGGRYEQYF.